Sequencing of this T cell receptor (beta chain) was carried out in a study of shared clonotypes between healthy human individuals (dated by TCRdb to 2019 to 2021). In the study overall: The cohort comprised a couple of women and three men aged 18 to 49 years. For each donor, CD4 naive and CD4 memory were each run on three plates, CD8 naive on two plates, and CD8 memory on one plate. To estimate repertoire size and how much clonotype sharing occurs between individuals, the study deeply sequenced the blood TCR repertoires of roughly 5 healthy adults. To increase sequencing depth and limit assay-specific biases, different laboratories used diverse techniques to prepare libraries and sequence TCR repertoires. Each donor's leukapheresis produced roughly between roughly 0.9 and 9 billion PBMCs.

Using the deep immunoSEQ assay, multiplex PCR amplified TCR CDR3 regions from genomic DNA. For each cell subset, the extracted genomic DNA was distributed evenly across all wells of several immunoSEQ 96-well plates, and each plate served as one replicate. For sorted subsets, about 200 ng genomic DNA, equal to tens of thousands of T cell genomes, was loaded into each replicate PCR. The purified libraries were quantified using a Qubit 3.0 fluorometer, sized with a Bioanalyzer 2100, and then quantified again using the KAPA Library Quantification kit. Each immunoSEQ 96-well plate was sequenced on its own single-read 150-cycle Illumina NextSeq 550 flow cell. Under the source paper's analysis protocol: Because only junctional sequences without quality scores were contained in the immunoSEQ output, filtering matching that applied to full-length reads could not be performed. Sequences were annotated with PyIR, a Python wrapper for IgBLAST v1.9, and V/J genes and CDR3 were assigned using IMGT germline references. Reads with weak V/J assignments (E-value above 1e-6), missing CDR3, stop codons, out-of-frame junctions, or ambiguous translated residues were removed. V3J clonotypes were defined as sequences sharing an identical inferred V gene, J gene, and CDR3 amino acid sequence. To compute the percentage overlap between repertoires, the number of shared unique clonotypes was divided by the size of the smaller repertoire. Three approaches were used to assess repertoire richness: RTK rarefaction, the Chao1 estimator, and Recon v2.1 estimates of unobserved clonotypes. Generation probabilities for all TCRbeta clonotypes obtained by the gDNA method from several donors were computed using OLGA. Imported from immuneACCESS, the table was reduced by TCRdb to in-frame sequences with V and J called. These copies leave out some clones; in studies compared against another copy, an unresolved V gene accounts for under half, and the cause of the remainder is not known. V and J calls and clone size come straight from that table; D and trimming were deduced from the DNA. This sample is represented by millions of clones; 85% to 95% of them were singletons. The ten largest account for 0.85% to 1.2% of the sample.

Overall study results and their limits: Across four donors, about 4.5% of naive CD4, around 3.3% of naive CD8, 2.3% of memory CD4, and approximately 0.4% of memory CD8 clonotypes were shared. Higher generation probabilities were observed for clonotypes shared by all four sorted-subset donors than for non-shared clonotypes. Based on pairwise subsampling, the degree of clonotype sharing among donors was expected to be affected by sequencing depth. Estimated clonotype richness was generally larger for naive than for memory subsets. Because the study included only a small number of donors, the genetic and exposure-history diversity represented was limited. Sampling was limited to blood, and TCR repertoires in tissue likely differ from TCR repertoires in blood. Rarefaction of sorted-subset datasets indicated incomplete sequencing despite the large sequencing depth.

For the CD8 naive samples, CD45RO-negative cells were positively selected for CCR7, yielding a CD45RA+CCR7+ population from which TemRA cells were excluded. The donors were healthy, HIV-negative adults with no recently reported acute infections or vaccinations. Only Caucasian adults living in Nashville, Tennessee, USA were represented among the donors. Blood was collected by leukapheresis, and PBMCs were isolated by Ficoll-Histopaque density gradient centrifugation and then cryopreserved in liquid nitrogen vapor phase. Purity and quantity of every magnetically sorted T cell population were checked by analytical flow cytometry. From each sorted fraction, genomic DNA was isolated and quantified by UV absorbance on a Nanodrop 2000c. The CDR3 spans 13 residues, from the cysteine through the phenylalanine. The only DNA kept is the CDR3, 39 bases in frame from the first base. Trimming takes 8 bases off V and 3 bases off J; junction bases not matched to a gene: 6. CDR1 ENHRY and CDR2 SYGVKD were looked up in the germline V gene.

Turning to this clone: Its antigen remains undetermined. Within one base of it there is no much larger clone, and no base qualities were kept.

Sequenced material: naive CD8+ T cells sorted from blood. Read against the paper, the sample's cell subset or site label means: CD45RA+CCR7+. This TCR derives from a man between 18 and 29 years old in good health. The V and J genes are TRBV10-3 and TRBJ2-7; 8 bases in the junction line up with TRBD2. The nucleotides read TGTGCCATCCAGGGACTAGGGAGCTACGAGCAGTACTTC. It translates as CAIQGLGSYEQYF.